The clone carrying this T cell receptor beta chain was seen at least ten times. What it binds is unknown. This specimen comes from a study of T cell repertoires in cytomegalovirus infection. In the study overall: Public TCR beta signature analysis indicated the presence of both CMV infection and matching HLA type. Study results and limitations: The ex vivo response showed dominance by HLA-C-restricted CMV-specific TCR beta clonotypes. Of the TCR beta families, the public ones yielded a cumulative frequency that identified carriers of CMV plus the relevant HLA.

TCRdb ran MiXCR on the reads and lists one entry per CDR3 protein. The table has around 94,000 distinct CDR3 sequences, 15% to 20% seen once. Germline values: CDR1 MDHEN, CDR2 SYDVKM. J gave up 8 bases and V 4 bases, and 8 bases lay outside the gene matches. The CDR3 runs to 15 residues. The receptor was isolated from a human donor in good health (CMV status not recorded). Some clones in this sample may be carry-over from other donors' samples. Sequences were obtained from PBMCs. This rearrangement joins TRBV28 to TRBJ2-4; TRBD1 agrees at 10 bases. Here the CDR3 DNA reads TGTGCCAGCAGTTCCTCTAGGACAGGGGGGGACATTCAGTACTTC. Residues: CASSSSRTGGDIQYF.